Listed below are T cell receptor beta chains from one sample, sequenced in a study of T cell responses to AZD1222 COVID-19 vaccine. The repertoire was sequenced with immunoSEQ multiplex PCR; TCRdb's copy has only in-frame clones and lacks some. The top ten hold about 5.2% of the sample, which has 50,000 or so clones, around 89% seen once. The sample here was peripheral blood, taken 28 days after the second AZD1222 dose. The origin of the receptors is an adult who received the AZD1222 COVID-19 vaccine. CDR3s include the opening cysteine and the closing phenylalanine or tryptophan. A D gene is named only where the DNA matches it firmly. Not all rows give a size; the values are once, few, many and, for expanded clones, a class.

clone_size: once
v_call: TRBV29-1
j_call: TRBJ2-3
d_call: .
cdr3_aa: CSVERVRPTDTQYF
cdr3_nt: TGCAGCGTTGAAAGGGTACGACCCACAGATACGCAGTATTTT

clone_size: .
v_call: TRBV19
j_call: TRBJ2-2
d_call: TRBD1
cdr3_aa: CASTLQPGQGSGELFF
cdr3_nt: TGTGCCAGTACCCTACAGCCGGGACAGGGGTCCGGGGAGCTGTTTTTT

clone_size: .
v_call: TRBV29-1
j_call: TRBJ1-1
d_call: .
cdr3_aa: CSGRTAMNTEAFF
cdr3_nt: TGCAGCGGGAGGACAGCCATGAACACTGAAGCTTTCTTT

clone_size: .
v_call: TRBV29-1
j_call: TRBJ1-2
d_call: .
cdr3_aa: CSGALNNYGYTF
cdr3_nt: TGCAGCGGGGCCCTAAATAACTATGGCTACACCTTC

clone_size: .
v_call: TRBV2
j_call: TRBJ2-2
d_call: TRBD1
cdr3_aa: CASSEDRGGTGELFF
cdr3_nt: TGTGCCAGCAGTGAAGACAGGGGCGGGACCGGGGAGCTGTTTTTT

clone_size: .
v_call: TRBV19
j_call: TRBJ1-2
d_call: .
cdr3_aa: CASSIPGFERYGYTF
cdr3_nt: TGTGCCAGTAGTATACCCGGCTTTGAGAGGTATGGCTACACCTTC

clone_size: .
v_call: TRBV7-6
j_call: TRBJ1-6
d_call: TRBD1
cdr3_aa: CASSSGTGGPRLGSPLHF
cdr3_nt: TGTGCCAGCAGCTCCGGGACAGGGGGCCCGAGGTTAGGTTCACCCCTCCACTTT

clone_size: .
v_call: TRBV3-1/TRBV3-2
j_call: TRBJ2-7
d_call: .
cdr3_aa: CASRQVGGPREQYF
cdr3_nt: TGTGCCAGCAGGCAGGTCGGGGGGCCTAGAGAGCAGTACTTC

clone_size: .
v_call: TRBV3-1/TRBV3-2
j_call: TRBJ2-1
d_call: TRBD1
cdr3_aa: CASSRDRVKQFF
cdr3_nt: TGTGCCAGCAGCCGGGACAGGGTTAAGCAGTTCTTC

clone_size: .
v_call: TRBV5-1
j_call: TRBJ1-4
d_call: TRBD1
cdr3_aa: CASKTGAEEKLFF
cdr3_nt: TGCGCCAGCAAAACAGGGGCCGAGGAAAAACTGTTTTTT

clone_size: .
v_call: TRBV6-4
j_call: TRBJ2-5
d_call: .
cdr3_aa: CARQKGAAGAKYQETQYF
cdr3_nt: TGTGCCAGGCAAAAGGGCGCTGCGGGGGCCAAGTACCAAGAGACCCAGTACTTC

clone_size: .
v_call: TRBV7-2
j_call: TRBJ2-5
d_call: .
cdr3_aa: CASSLVPGGETQYF
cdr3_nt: TGTGCCAGCAGCTTAGTTCCAGGTGGGGAGACCCAGTACTTC

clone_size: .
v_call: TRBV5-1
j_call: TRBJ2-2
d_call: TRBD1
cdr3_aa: CASGRADRERAGELFF
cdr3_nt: TGCGCCAGCGGGCGGGCAGACAGGGAGAGGGCCGGGGAGCTGTTTTTT

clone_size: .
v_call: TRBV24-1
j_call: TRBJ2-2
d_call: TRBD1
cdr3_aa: CATAGTARTGELFF
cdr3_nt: TGTGCCACCGCTGGGACAGCTCGCACCGGGGAGCTGTTTTTT

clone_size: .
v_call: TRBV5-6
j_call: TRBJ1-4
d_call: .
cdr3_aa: CASSLESAGRDEKLFF
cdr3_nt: TGTGCCAGCAGCTTGGAATCGGCAGGGCGGGATGAAAAACTGTTTTTT